Listed here are 11 T cell receptor beta chains from one sample, sequenced in a study of HIV-infected children after antiretroviral therapy interruption. Specified treatment: PENTA 11 planned treatment interruption arm or continuous ART arm. A 3' RACE protocol on RNA, with unique molecular identifiers, produced the TCR library. TCRdb re-analysed the 3' RACE reads in MiXCR, keeping a single row per CDR3 protein. The repertoire holds about 15,000 distinct CDR3 sequences, with approximately 3% as singletons. This sample comprised CD45RA+ CD4+ T cells from PBMCs, obtained from a donor given antiretroviral therapy, either interrupted or continuous. Noted subset: naive CD4+ CD45RA+ CD45RO- T cells. These receptors all come from a child younger than 18 with HIV.

This clonotype was picked up many times. The rearrangement joins TRBV12-3 or TRBV12-4 to TRBJ1-5; D may be TRBD1 (5 bases). V gave up 2 bases and J gave up 2 bases, with 10 bases separating them. This CDR3 comprises 15 residues. The CDR3: CASSLTGEGNQPQHF. The DNA for the CDR3 is TGTGCCAGCAGTTTAACGGGGGAGGGCAATCAGCCCCAGCATTTT.

This clonotype was detected many times. V usage is TRBV3-1 and J usage is TRBJ1-5; 9 nucleotides line up with TRBD1. Looked up from germline, CDR1 is LGHDT and CDR2 is YNNKEL (reference sequence). V lost 8 bases, J lost 2 bases, and 4 bases stayed unmatched. This CDR3 spans 14 amino acids. CDR3 DNA: TGTGCCAGCGGACAGGGGACGGGCAATCAGCCCCAGCATTTT. Its translation: CASGQGTGNQPQHF.

Many counts were recorded for this clonotype. The rearrangement links TRBV6-2 or TRBV6-3 to TRBJ1-5, with D perhaps TRBD1 (5 bases). Germline V gene lookup returns CDR1 MNHEY and CDR2 SVGEGT. This CDR3 has 16 amino acids. Trimming shortened V by 4 bases and J by 2 bases, and 15 bases separated the two germline ends. CDR3 loop: CASSSYGTERNQPQHF. CDR3 coding DNA: TGTGCCAGCAGTTCCTACGGGACGGAACGCAATCAGCCCCAGCATTTT.

This sequence joins TRBV2 and TRBJ2-1; 13 bases are shared with TRBD2. The CDR3 spans 16 residues. The J segment lost 4 bases and the V segment lost 8 bases, leaving 8 bases of the junction unmatched. Germline V gives CDR1 SNHLY, CDR2 FYNNEI. The CDR3 nucleotides are TGTGCCAGCCTTCTAGGACTAGCGGGGGCATACAATGAGCAGTTCTTC. Its translation: CASLLGLAGAYNEQFF.

This clonotype was recorded many times. This chain uses TRBV4-1 with TRBJ2-2, with TRBD2 identical over 9 bases. Per germline, CDR1 MGHRA and CDR2 YSYEKL. J gave up 4 bases and V 2 bases, and 17 bases lay outside the gene matches. This CDR3 comprises 20 residues. CDR3 DNA: TGCGCCAGCAGCCAATTTCTTCAGCGGGGGGCCCTGAATACCACCGGGGAGCTGTTTTTT. Residues: CASSQFLQRGALNTTGELFF.

This clonotype is labeled as medium-sized. The chain carries TRBV7-9 and TRBJ1-2; 8 bases fit TRBD1. Germline loops: CDR1 SEHNR, CDR2 FQNEAQ (reference sequence). There are 14 residues in the CDR3. V dropped 5 bases and J dropped 8; count of bases not matched to a gene: 10. This chain's CDR3 is CASSVDRGAGGYTF. DNA for the CDR3: TGTGCCAGCAGCGTTGACAGGGGAGCGGGCGGCTACACCTTC.

This clonotype was detected ten times or more. The chain is built from TRBV10-3 and TRBJ1-5, with a possible D match to TRBD1 (6 bases). Germline CDR1 ENHRY, CDR2 SYGVKD. V was trimmed by 0 bases and J by 11 bases, leaving 17 bases between them. The CDR3 has 15 amino acids. The CDR3 sequence is CAISESGTPRWSQHF. The CDR3 DNA reads as TGTGCCATCAGTGAGTCAGGGACACCTAGGTGGTCCCAGCATTTT.

This clonotype showed up many times. The chain couples TRBV2 to TRBJ2-7; D ambiguous. This CDR3 comprises 11 residues. Germline V gives CDR1 SNHLY, CDR2 FYNNEI. The V gene lost 8 bases and the J gene lost 4 bases, with 9 bases spanning the gap. CDR3 sequence reads: CASGTVYEQYF. CDR3 in DNA: TGTGCCAGCGGAACAGTGTACGAGCAGTACTTC.

At least ten counts were recorded for this clonotype. The chain has TRBV12-3 or TRBV12-4 and TRBJ2-5, with D uncertain. Trimming stripped 7 bases from V and 2 bases from J, with 11 bases between. This CDR3 region has 13 residues. The CDR3 DNA is TGTGCCAGCATCAACGGACGGCAAGAGACCCAGTACTTC. This translates into CASINGRQETQYF.

This clonotype was counted many times. The CDR3 nucleotides read TGCGCCAGCAGCCCCCGGACAGGGGGCTACAATGAGCAGTTCTTC. Translated: CASSPRTGGYNEQFF. The chain couples TRBV5-1 to TRBJ2-1; 10 nucleotides align to TRBD1. The germline gives CDR1 SGHRS, CDR2 YFSETQ. With V trimmed by 4 bases and J by 3 bases, 4 bases remained unmatched. This CDR3 contains 15 residues. The variable domain in full, completed from reference TRBV5-1 and TRBJ2-1, reads KAGVTQTPRYLIKTRGQQVTLSCSPISGHRSVSWYQQTPGQGLQFLFEYFSETQRNKGNFPGRFSGRQFSNSRSEMNVSTLELGDSALYLCASSPRTGGYNEQFFGPGTRLTVL.

The CDR3, as DNA: TGTGCCAGCACCCCAACAGGGTACAATGAGCAGTTCTTC. Its translation is CASTPTGYNEQFF. This chain links TRBV6-5 with TRBJ2-1; tentatively, D is TRBD1 (6 bases). The CDR3 is 13 amino acids. In germline, CDR1 is MNHEY, CDR2 SVGAGI. V was pared by 7 bases and J by 4 bases, with 11 bases between.